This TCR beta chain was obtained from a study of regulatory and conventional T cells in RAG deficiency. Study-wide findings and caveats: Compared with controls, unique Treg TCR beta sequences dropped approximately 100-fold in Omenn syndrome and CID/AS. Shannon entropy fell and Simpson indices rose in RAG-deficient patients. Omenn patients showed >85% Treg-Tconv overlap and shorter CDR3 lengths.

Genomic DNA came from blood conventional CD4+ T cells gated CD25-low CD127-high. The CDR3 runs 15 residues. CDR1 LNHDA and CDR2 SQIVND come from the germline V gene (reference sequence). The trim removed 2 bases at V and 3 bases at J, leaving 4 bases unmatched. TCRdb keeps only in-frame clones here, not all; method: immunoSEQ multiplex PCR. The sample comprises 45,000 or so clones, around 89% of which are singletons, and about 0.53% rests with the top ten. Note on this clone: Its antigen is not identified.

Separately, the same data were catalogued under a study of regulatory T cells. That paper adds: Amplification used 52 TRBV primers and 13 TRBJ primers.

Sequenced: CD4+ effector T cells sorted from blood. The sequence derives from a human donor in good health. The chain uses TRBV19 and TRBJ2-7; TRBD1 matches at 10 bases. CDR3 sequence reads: CASSISGTGDYEQYF. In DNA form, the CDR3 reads TGTGCCAGTAGTATATCCGGGACAGGGGACTACGAGCAGTACTTC.